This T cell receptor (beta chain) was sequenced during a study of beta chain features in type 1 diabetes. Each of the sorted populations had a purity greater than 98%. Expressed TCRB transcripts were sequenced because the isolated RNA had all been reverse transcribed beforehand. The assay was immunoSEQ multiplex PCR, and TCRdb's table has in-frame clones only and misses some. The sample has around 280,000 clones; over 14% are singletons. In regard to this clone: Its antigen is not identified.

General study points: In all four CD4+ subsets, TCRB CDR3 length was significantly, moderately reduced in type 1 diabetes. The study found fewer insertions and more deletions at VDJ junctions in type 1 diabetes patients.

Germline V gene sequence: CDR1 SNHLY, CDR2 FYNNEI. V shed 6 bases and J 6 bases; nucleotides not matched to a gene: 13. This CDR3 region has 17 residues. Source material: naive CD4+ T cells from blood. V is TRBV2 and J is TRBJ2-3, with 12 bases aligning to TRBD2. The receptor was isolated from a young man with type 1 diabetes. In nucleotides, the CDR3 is TGTGCCAGCAGGGGTATTGTTCTAGCGGGAGGGCCGGATACGCAGTATTTT. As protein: CASRGIVLAGGPDTQYF. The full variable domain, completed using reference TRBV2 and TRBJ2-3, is EPEVTQTPSHQVTQMGQEVILRCVPISNHLYFYWYRQILGQKVEFLVSFYNNEISEKSEIFDDQFSVERPDGSNFTLKIRSTKLEDSAMYFCASRGIVLAGGPDTQYFGPGTRLTVL.